The source of this TCR beta chain is a study of CXCR3-negative and CXCR3-positive naive CD8 T cells. The wider study: The libraries together contributed about 135 million TRB reads, each supplying about 1.5 +/- 0.3 million. Study results and limitations: Diversity in memory CD8+ cells fell much lower than the comparably high levels seen in both naive subsets. TRB CDR3s were more hydrophobic in CXCR3-positive than in CXCR3-negative naive cells. Naive CXCR3-negative cells resembled naive CXCR3-positive cells in TRBV-TRBJ usage; memory cells differed.

Preparation of TRB cDNA libraries relied on 5' RACE carrying UMI labels. TCRdb reprocessed the 5' RACE reads and stores each CDR3 protein as one record, lacking DNA. The sample holds 84,000 or so distinct CDR3 sequences. Comment on this clonotype: Its antigen is not known.

This CDR3 has 15 amino acids. From germline, CDR1 is MNHEY and CDR2 SMNVEV (reference sequence). The sequence was obtained from a human donor in good health. Some clones in this sample may be carry-over from other donors' samples. The genes are TRBV27 and TRBJ2-3; with no DNA, the TCRdb D assignment of TRBD1 cannot be verified. Sequencing was performed on naive CXCR3+ CD8+ T cells from blood. Subset denoted: CD45RO-CCR7+CD27+CD95- naive CD8+ T cells expressing CXCR3 (TNR3+). This CDR3 is CASSYGTPSTDTQYF.